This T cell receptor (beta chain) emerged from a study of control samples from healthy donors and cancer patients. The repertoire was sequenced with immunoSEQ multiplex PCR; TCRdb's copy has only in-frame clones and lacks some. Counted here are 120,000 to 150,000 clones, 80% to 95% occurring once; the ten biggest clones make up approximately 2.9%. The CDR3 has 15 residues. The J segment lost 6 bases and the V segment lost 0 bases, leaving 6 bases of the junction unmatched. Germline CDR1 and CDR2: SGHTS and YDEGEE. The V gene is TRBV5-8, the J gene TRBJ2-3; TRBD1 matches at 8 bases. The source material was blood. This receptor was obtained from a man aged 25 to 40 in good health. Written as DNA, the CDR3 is TGTGCCAGCAGCTTGGGGGGACAGGAACCCGATACGCAGTATTTT. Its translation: CASSLGGQEPDTQYF.